Sequencing of this TCR beta chain was carried out in a study of tumor-infiltrating lymphocytes in localized non-small cell lung cancer. Study background: Some samples were collected after neoadjuvant chemotherapy; smokers, never-smokers and several histologies were included.

The study's findings and limits: T-cell fraction did not differ between immunotypes IM1 and IM2. Technical variation could not be separated from intratumor heterogeneity here.

Concerning this clone: Antigen unknown.

This CDR3 spans 16 amino acids. The V gene end was trimmed by 0 bases and the J gene end by 5 bases; junction bases not matched to a gene: 6. The V gene's germline CDR1 is MNHEY and CDR2 SVGAGI. Assay: immunoSEQ multiplex PCR; the TCRdb copy retains only in-frame clones and omits some. The sample carries about 10,000 clones, 60% recorded once. This clonotype was obtained from a human donor with non-small cell lung cancer. This chain joins TRBV6-5 and TRBJ2-1; 8 bases line up with TRBD1. The sample was uninvolved lung tissue not adjacent to the tumor. CDR3 amino acids: CASSYSGQGRNNEQFF. DNA for the CDR3: TGTGCCAGCAGTTACTCCGGACAGGGACGGAACAATGAGCAGTTCTTC.